These T cell receptor beta chains were read from a single sample in a study of T cell responses to AZD1222 COVID-19 vaccine. Measured with immunoSEQ multiplex PCR; TCRdb has only the in-frame clones, and not every one. The sample has around 220,000 clones, roughly 94% seen once. The sequenced sample was peripheral blood, obtained 28 days after the second dose of the MenACWY control vaccine. The receptors originated from an adult who received the MenACWY meningococcal vaccine as a control. Each CDR3 is given with its conserved first and last residue. The D gene is left open where the match is weak. Clone size is given for some rows only: seen once, a few or many times, or a class if the clone is expanded.

D,J,V,size,DNA,CDR3
NA,TRBJ1-1,TRBV4-2,once,TGTGCCAGCAGCCAATCGGGGCGAGTATGGACTGAAGCTTTCTTT,CASSQSGRVWTEAFF
TRBD1,TRBJ1-4,TRBV19,NA,TGTGCCAGTAGTATAGGGACAGGGGCTTCAACTAATGAAAAACTGTTTTTT,CASSIGTGASTNEKLFF
NA,TRBJ2-3,TRBV5-6,NA,TGTGCCAGCAGCTTGGTCGGTTCTAGCACAGATACGCAGTATTTT,CASSLVGSSTDTQYF
NA,TRBJ1-4,TRBV9,NA,TGTGCCAGCAGCGGCCGCGGGAGATCAGAAAAACTGTTTTTT,CASSGRGRSEKLFF
NA,TRBJ2-1,TRBV6-6,NA,TGTGCCAGCAGTTATTCCGGACAATCCTACAATGAGCAGTTCTTC,CASSYSGQSYNEQFF
TRBD1,TRBJ2-7,TRBV25-1,NA,TGTGCCAGCAGTGAATTGGGGACAGGGGGACTACAGTACTTC,CASSELGTGGLQYF
TRBD1,TRBJ1-2,TRBV19,NA,TGTGCCAGTAGTATCAGGGGGAACTATGGCTACACCTTC,CASSIRGNYGYTF
NA,TRBJ2-3,TRBV10-3,NA,TGTGCCATCAGGGGTTTCTCTAGCACAGATACGCAGTATTTT,CAIRGFSSTDTQYF
TRBD1,TRBJ2-7,TRBV6-5,NA,TGTGCCAGCTCTTCCACTTGGGACAGGATTTACGAGCAGTACTTC,CASSSTWDRIYEQYF
TRBD1,TRBJ1-6,TRBV4-2,NA,TGTGCCAGCAGCCAAGACCTGACAGGGTACAGCTCACCCCTCCACTTT,CASSQDLTGYSSPLHF
NA,TRBJ2-1,TRBV30,NA,TGTGCCTGGGAAACCTCAGGGGTTAATGAGCAGTTCTTC,CAWETSGVNEQFF
NA,TRBJ1-2,TRBV3-1/TRBV3-2,once,TGTGCCAGCAGCCAAAGGACCCTGGGGGGATGGGACTATGGCTACACCTTC,CASSQRTLGGWDYGYTF
NA,TRBJ1-5,TRBV28,NA,TGTGCCAGCAGACCCGGACAGAATCAGCCCCAGCATTTT,CASRPGQNQPQHF
NA,TRBJ1-4,TRBV9,once,TGTGCCAGCAGCCCGGGGGGGCTCGATGAAAAACTGTTTTTT,CASSPGGLDEKLFF
TRBD1,TRBJ1-2,TRBV5-1,NA,TGCGCCAGCAGCCTCGGGGGGACAGAGAACTATGGCTACACCTTC,CASSLGGTENYGYTF
TRBD1,TRBJ1-5,TRBV19,NA,TGTGCCAGTAGTATCGGGACAGGGGGCGTCAGGAATCAGCCCCAGCATTTT,CASSIGTGGVRNQPQHF
NA,TRBJ1-2,TRBV6-5,NA,TGTGCCAGCAACGACAGGCGAGAGGGTTTCGGCTACACCTTC,CASNDRREGFGYTF
TRBD1,TRBJ1-1,TRBV7-7,once,TGTGCTAGCAGCGAACTGACAGGGGAAGACACTGAAGCTTTCTTT,CASSELTGEDTEAFF
NA,TRBJ1-1,TRBV28,NA,TGTGCCAGCAGTTTATCCCTTGGCAGTAACACTGAAGCTTTCTTT,CASSLSLGSNTEAFF
TRBD1,TRBJ1-1,TRBV5-6,NA,TGTGCCAGCAGACCGGGACAGGGGGAGATGAACACTGAAGCTTTCTTT,CASRPGQGEMNTEAFF
NA,TRBJ2-5,TRBV28,once,TGTGCCAGCACCTTGGGGGGGCTTGTGGAGACCCAGTACTTC,CASTLGGLVETQYF
NA,TRBJ2-3,TRBV2,NA,TGTGCCAGCAGTGACGGCTCCACTGGACCAGATACGCAGTATTTT,CASSDGSTGPDTQYF
TRBD2,TRBJ2-1,TRBV5-3,NA,TGTGCCAGAAGCTTGGTTCGCGGGAGGGGCAATGAGCAGTTCTTC,CARSLVRGRGNEQFF
TRBD2,TRBJ2-3,TRBV6-4,NA,TGTGCCAGCAGTGAGGGACTAGCGGGGCTCACAGATACGCAGTATTTT,CASSEGLAGLTDTQYF
NA,TRBJ1-1,TRBV6-5,NA,TGTGCCAGCAGTTACAAGAACACTGAAGCTTTCTTT,CASSYKNTEAFF
NA,TRBJ1-1,TRBV5-1,NA,TGCGCCAGCAGCTTGGATCCGCAAATGAACACTGAAGCTTTCTTT,CASSLDPQMNTEAFF
TRBD1,TRBJ1-2,TRBV6-1,NA,TGTGCCAGCAGTGAACCCCAGGGGGCTCACTATGGCTACACCTTC,CASSEPQGAHYGYTF
TRBD1,TRBJ1-4,TRBV28,NA,TGTGCCAGCAGTCCAAGACAGGGGTGGGAAAAACTGTTTTTT,CASSPRQGWEKLFF
NA,TRBJ2-4,TRBV13,NA,TGTGCCAGCAGCTTAGGGGGCGAAAACATTCAGTACTTC,CASSLGGENIQYF
NA,TRBJ1-1,TRBV5-3,NA,TGTGCCAGAAGCTTGGGGGTAACGAACACTGAAGCTTTCTTT,CARSLGVTNTEAFF
TRBD1,TRBJ2-7,TRBV6-5,NA,TGTGCCAGCCTGGACAGGCTAGGGAACTACGAGCAGTACTTC,CASLDRLGNYEQYF